The source of this T cell receptor (beta chain) is a study of tumor and adjacent non-tumor tissue in lung cancer. A modified ARM-PCR protocol with three rounds of nested PCR amplified TCRbeta. One entry per CDR3 protein results from TCRdb running MiXCR on the multiplex PCR reads. The data contain roughly 45,000 distinct CDR3 sequences, roughly 60% of them singletons. Study-level findings and limits: Normal lung showed higher cumulative top 100 clone frequency than tumor. Compared with tumor, normal lung showed significantly lower TCR diversity.

Looked up from germline, CDR1 is GTSNPN and CDR2 is SVGIG (reference sequence). This CDR3 contains 12 residues. Between the trimmed V and J ends, which lost 3 bases and 2 bases, there was a span of 6 bases. This clonotype was observed a handful of times. No antigen is known for it. This sample's RNA came from whole unsorted tissue. More than 3 cm separated this lung sample from the edge of the tumor. The rearrangement links TRBV30 to TRBJ2-3; D is undetermined. The source of this sequence is a man aged 50 to 60 with non-small cell lung cancer. The specimen sequenced was distant non-tumor lung tissue. CDR3 sequence (DNA): TGTGCCTGGAGGACACCCACAGATACGCAGTATTTT. Translating it yields CAWRTPTDTQYF.